Listed here are 15 T cell receptor beta chains from one sample, sequenced in a study of beta chain features in type 1 diabetes. The isolated RNA, all of it, was reverse transcribed, so expressed TCRB transcripts were what got sequenced. Libraries were prepared by immunoSEQ multiplex PCR; TCRdb keeps only in-frame clonotypes and omits some of them. The profile covers roughly 730,000 clones, with 13% appearing a single time and approximately 0.021% taken by the ten largest. Study results and limitations: For Type 1 diabetes patients, all four CD4+ subsets carried TCRB CDR3s that were moderately but significantly shorter.

Their specific antigens are unknown. The specimen was naive CD4+ T cells from blood. The receptors derive from a man younger than 35 with type 1 diabetes.

This clone was counted a few times. The V gene is TRBV5-1, the J gene TRBJ2-3; D may be TRBD1 (6 bases). This CDR3 region has 14 residues. V was cut by 6 bases and J by 0 bases, with 11 bases left in between. From germline, CDR1 is SGHRS and CDR2 YFSETQ. CDR3 residues: CASTQGISTDTQYF. CDR3 DNA: TGCGCCAGCACCCAGGGGATTAGCACAGATACGCAGTATTTT.

This clone was found a few times. V gene TRBV4-1 combines with J gene TRBJ2-7; TRBD2 aligns across 7 bases. J lost 2 bases, V lost 3 bases, and 13 bases had no gene match. The CDR3 loop spans 17 amino acids. Looked up from germline, CDR1 is MGHRA and CDR2 is YSYEKL. The CDR3 region is CASSQEGSGLPTYEQYF. The CDR3, as DNA: TGCGCCAGCAGCCAGGAAGGGTCGGGACTACCTACCTACGAGCAGTACTTC.

The genes are TRBV2 and TRBJ1-5; D is undetermined. The CDR3 loop spans 18 amino acids. CDR1 SNHLY and CDR2 FYNNEI come from the germline V gene. V lost 6 bases and J 2 bases, leaving 23 bases between the germline ends. The CDR3 here is CASSVTRARGLGNQPQHF. In DNA, the CDR3 is TGTGCCAGCAGCGTCACTAGAGCTCGGGGTTTGGGCAATCAGCCCCAGCATTTT.

In this sample, this clone turned up a few times. The V call is TRBV30, the J call TRBJ1-3; D call uncertain. From germline, CDR1 is GTSNPN and CDR2 SVGIG (reference sequence). This CDR3 is built from 14 residues. V lost 1 base, J lost 2 bases, and 9 bases lay in between. CDR3: CAWSDTFAGNTIYF. CDR3 DNA: TGTGCCTGGAGTGACACGTTTGCTGGAAACACCATATATTTT. The entire variable domain, with the rest obtained from reference TRBV30 and TRBJ1-3, is as follows: SQTIHQWPATLVQPVGSPLSLECTVEGTSNPNLYWYRQAAGRGLQLLFYSVGIGQISSEVPQNLSASRPQDRQFILSSKKLLLSDSGFYLCAWSDTFAGNTIYFGEGSWLTVV.

The rearrangement joins TRBV19 to TRBJ2-5; D remains ambiguous. V was shortened by 7 bases and J by 4 bases, with 13 bases between the two germline ends. This CDR3 contains 13 residues. Germline V gene lookup returns CDR1 LNHDA and CDR2 SQIVND (reference sequence). This CDR3 is CASNVRPGETQYF. The CDR3 nucleotides read TGTGCCAGTAATGTCCGTCCGGGAGAGACCCAGTACTTC.

The gene calls are TRBV9 and TRBJ1-1, with D perhaps matching TRBD1 (5 bases). Trimming took off 4 bases at V and 1 base at J, with 17 bases between the two ends. The germline CDR1 and CDR2 sequences are SGDLS and YYNGEE. This CDR3 has 16 amino acids. CDR3 DNA sequence: TGTGCCAGCAGCCCTAGAGGGGCAGCAGAGAACACTGAAGCTTTCTTT. Translated, it gives CASSPRGAAENTEAFF.

This sequence joins TRBV10-3 and TRBJ1-1; D is possibly TRBD1 (6 bases). CDR1 and CDR2 (germline): ENHRY, SYGVKD. The CDR3 runs 14 residues. Trimming removed 4 bases at V and 3 bases at J, with 12 bases between. The CDR3 spells CAISGRQAHTEAFF. The DNA of the CDR3 is TGTGCCATCAGTGGCAGACAGGCTCACACTGAAGCTTTCTTT.

CDR3 sequence reads: CASSRRASGLSYNEQFF. The CDR3 nucleotides are TGTGCCAGCAGCCGGAGGGCTAGCGGGTTATCCTACAATGAGCAGTTCTTC. The chain uses TRBV5-6 and TRBJ2-1, with 8 bases matching TRBD2. The J segment lost 1 base and the V segment lost 4 bases, leaving 10 bases of the junction unmatched. Germline-derived CDR1 and CDR2 are SGHDT and YYEEEE. The CDR3 loop spans 17 amino acids.

This clone was counted between two and nine times. The chain has TRBV25-1 and TRBJ2-2; D might be TRBD1 (5 bases). The V gene's germline CDR1 is MGHDK and CDR2 SYGVNS. Between the trimmed V and J ends, which lost 3 bases and 3 bases, there was a span of 14 bases. The CDR3 is made up of 16 amino acids. In DNA form, the CDR3 reads TGTGCCAGCAGTGAGATGGGCCAGGGCGACACCGGGGAGCTGTTTTTT. It translates to CASSEMGQGDTGELFF.

This clone has a handful of counts. The sample holds other DNA sequences that translate to the same CDR3. The chain is built from TRBV7-6 and TRBJ2-7; a possible D gene is TRBD2 (5 bases). The V gene lost 1 base and the J gene lost 5 bases, with 6 bases spanning the gap. Germline CDR1 reads SGHVS; CDR2 reads FNYEAQ. This CDR3 comprises 12 residues. The CDR3 sequence: CASSLGGDEQYF. CDR3 nucleotide sequence: TGTGCCAGCAGCTTAGGGGGAGACGAGCAGTACTTC.

This chain joins TRBV28 and TRBJ2-7; D is unclear. Germline V gives CDR1 MDHEN, CDR2 SYDVKM. V lost 4 bases to trimming and J lost 6 bases, with 7 bases between them. This CDR3 comprises 11 residues. The CDR3 coding sequence is TGTGCCAGCAGTTCAGGTTCCGAGCAGTACTTC. This sequence encodes CASSSGSEQYF.

This clone occurred a few times. This chain links TRBV5-4 with TRBJ2-5; D may be TRBD1 or TRBD2 (7 bases each). CDR1 is SGHNT and CDR2 is YYREEE in the germline V gene (reference sequence). CDR3 size: 15 residues. The germline V and J ends were trimmed by 4 bases and 4 bases, with 17 bases remaining between them. The CDR3 DNA reads as TGTGCCAGCAGCCCCTGGGAGGGGGCGAGAGAGACCCAGTACTTC. Its protein product is CASSPWEGARETQYF.

This chain joins TRBV5-1 and TRBJ1-1, with D perhaps matching TRBD1 (6 bases). From germline, CDR1 is SGHRS and CDR2 YFSETQ. Trimming shortened V by 4 bases and J by 3 bases, and 19 bases separated the two germline ends. This CDR3 comprises 16 residues. The CDR3 DNA follows: TGCGCCAGCAGCGTCTACAGGGAGGGGGAAGACACTGAAGCTTTCTTT. Residues: CASSVYREGEDTEAFF.

This clone was observed a handful of times. The junction departs from germline at one end; a sequencing error may be responsible. DNA of the CDR3: TGTGCTAGCAGTCCTAATCCGGGACAGAACACCGGGGAGCTGTTTTTT. Protein sequence: CASSPNPGQNTGELFF. The chain uses TRBV7-7 and TRBJ2-2; weak D call: TRBD1 (6 bases). The CDR3 loop spans 16 amino acids. Germline assignment: CDR1 SSHAT and CDR2 FNYEAQ (reference sequence).

J is TRBJ2-1 and V is TRBV15; a possible D gene is TRBD2 (6 bases). Trimming cost V 5 bases and J 4 bases, with 15 bases left between them. The CDR3 contains 15 residues. CDR1 LNHNV and CDR2 YYDKDF come from the germline V gene (reference sequence). The CDR3 protein is CATSRKGTWYNEQFF. The CDR3 region has the DNA TGTGCCACCAGCCGGAAGGGGACTTGGTACAATGAGCAGTTCTTC.